This TCR beta chain stems from a study of blood T cells in healthy people across ages. This CDR3 has 16 amino acids. The germline V gene has CDR1 KGHSH and CDR2 LQKENI. V lost 6 bases, J lost 5 bases, and 14 bases stayed unmatched. Note on this clonotype: The antigen is not known.

Isolation yielded PBMCs, at least 7 million per sample, in every case. The study's findings and limits: A greater number of naive CD4+ cells and higher diversity distinguished long-lived donors from aged donors.

For the second PCR, which ran for roughly 7 to 11 cycles, a sample-barcoded 5' primer and a J-beta primer mix were used. Tagging of each cDNA molecule was performed by a template-switch adaptor with 12 random nucleotides. TCRdb reanalysed the 5' RACE reads using MiXCR and keeps one entry per CDR3 protein. The sample yields over a million distinct CDR3 sequences, approximately 42% seen once. The chain is built from TRBV18 and TRBJ1-1; 8 positions agree with TRBD1. The receptor comes from a woman under 30 in good health. Sequencing input: blood. The CDR3 DNA follows: TGTGCCAGCTCTTCTGGACAGGGAGCACGGGTGACTGAAGCTTTCTTT. Translation gives CASSSGQGARVTEAFF. Full variable domain (outside the CDR3, taken from reference TRBV18 and TRBJ1-1): NAGVMQNPRHLVRRRGQEARLRCSPMKGHSHVYWYRQLPEEGLKFMVYLQKENIIDESGMPKERFSAEFPKEGPSILRIQQVVRGDSAAYFCASSSGQGARVTEAFFGQGTRLTVV.